This T cell receptor (beta chain) was identified in a study of blood T cell repertoires in COVID-19. Overall study context: Some COVID-19 samples were acute and others convalescent; all came from the United States, Italy and Spain. Nucleic acid was either cDNA or gDNA, and it came from T cells, B-cell-depleted T cells, or PBMCs.

How the authors handled the data: The assay estimated nucleated cells by amplifying reference gene primers. The table came from immunoSEQ multiplex PCR; TCRdb's copy has only in-frame clones and leaves some out. The D gene and trimming were derived from the DNA, and the V and J assignments and clone size from that table. Here the sample spans 120,000 to 150,000 clones, around 83% being singletons. The CDR3 loop spans 14 amino acids. V was trimmed by 3 bases and J by 8 bases, leaving 13 bases between them. Germline V gene sequence: CDR1 LNHDA, CDR2 SQIVND (reference sequence). Sequencing was carried out using peripheral blood. The chain employs TRBV19 and TRBJ1-4; D uncertain. This TCR was recovered from a human donor with acute or convalescent COVID-19. The donor label of this sample is uncertain. CDR3 loop: CASSMDGPGEKLFF. The CDR3, as DNA: TGTGCCAGTAGTATGGACGGGCCGGGGGAAAAACTGTTTTTT.